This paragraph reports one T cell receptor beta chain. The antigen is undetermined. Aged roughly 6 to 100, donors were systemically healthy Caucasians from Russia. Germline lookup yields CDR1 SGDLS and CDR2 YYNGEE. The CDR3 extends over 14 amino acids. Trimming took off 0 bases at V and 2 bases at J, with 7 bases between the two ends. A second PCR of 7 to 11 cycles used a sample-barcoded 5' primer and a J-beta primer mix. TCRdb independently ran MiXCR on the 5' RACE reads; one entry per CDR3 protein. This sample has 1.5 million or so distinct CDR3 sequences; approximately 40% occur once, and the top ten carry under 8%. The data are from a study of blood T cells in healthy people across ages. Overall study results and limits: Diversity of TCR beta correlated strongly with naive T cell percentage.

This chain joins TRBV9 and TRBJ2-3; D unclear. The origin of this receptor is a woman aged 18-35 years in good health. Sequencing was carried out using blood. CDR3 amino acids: CASSVVRNTDTQYF. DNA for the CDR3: TGTGCCAGCAGCGTAGTCCGAAACACAGATACGCAGTATTTT.